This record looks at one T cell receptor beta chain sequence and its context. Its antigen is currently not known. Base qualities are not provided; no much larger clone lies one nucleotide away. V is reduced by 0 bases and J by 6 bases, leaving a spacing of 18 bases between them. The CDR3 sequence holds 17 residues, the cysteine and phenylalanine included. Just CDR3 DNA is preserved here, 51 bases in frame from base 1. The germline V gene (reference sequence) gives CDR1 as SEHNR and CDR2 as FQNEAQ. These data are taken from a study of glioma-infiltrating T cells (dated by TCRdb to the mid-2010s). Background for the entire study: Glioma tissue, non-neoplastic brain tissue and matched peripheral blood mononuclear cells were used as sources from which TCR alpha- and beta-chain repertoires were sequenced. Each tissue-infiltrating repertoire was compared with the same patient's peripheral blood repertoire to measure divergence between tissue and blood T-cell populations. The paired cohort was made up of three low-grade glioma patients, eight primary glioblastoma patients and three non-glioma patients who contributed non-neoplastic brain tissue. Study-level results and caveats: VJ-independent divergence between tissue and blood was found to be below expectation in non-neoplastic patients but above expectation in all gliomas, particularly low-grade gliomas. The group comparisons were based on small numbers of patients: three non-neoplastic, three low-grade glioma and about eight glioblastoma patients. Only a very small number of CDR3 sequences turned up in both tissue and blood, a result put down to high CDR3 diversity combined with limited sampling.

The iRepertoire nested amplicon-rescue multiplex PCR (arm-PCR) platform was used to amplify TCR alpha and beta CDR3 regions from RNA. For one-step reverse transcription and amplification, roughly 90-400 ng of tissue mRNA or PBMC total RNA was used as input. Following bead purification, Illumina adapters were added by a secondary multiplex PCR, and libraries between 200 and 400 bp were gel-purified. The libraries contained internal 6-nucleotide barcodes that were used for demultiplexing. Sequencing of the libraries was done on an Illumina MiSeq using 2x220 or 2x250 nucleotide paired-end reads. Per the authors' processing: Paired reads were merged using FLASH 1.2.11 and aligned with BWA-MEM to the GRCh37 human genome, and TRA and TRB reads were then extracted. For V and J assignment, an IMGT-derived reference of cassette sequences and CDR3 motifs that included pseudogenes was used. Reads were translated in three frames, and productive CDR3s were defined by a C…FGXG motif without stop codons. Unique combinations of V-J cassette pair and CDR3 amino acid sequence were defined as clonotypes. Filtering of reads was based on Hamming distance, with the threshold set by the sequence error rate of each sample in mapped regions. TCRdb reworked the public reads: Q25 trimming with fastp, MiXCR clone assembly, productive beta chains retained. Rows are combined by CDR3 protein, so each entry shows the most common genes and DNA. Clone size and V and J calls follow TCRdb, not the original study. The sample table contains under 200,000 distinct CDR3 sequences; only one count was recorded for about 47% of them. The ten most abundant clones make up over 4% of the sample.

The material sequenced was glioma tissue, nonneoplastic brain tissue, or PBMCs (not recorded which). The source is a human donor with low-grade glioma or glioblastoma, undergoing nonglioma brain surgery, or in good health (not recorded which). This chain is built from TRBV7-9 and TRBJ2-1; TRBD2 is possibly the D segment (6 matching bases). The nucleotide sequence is TGTGCCAGCAGCTTAGCGCGCGGAGGGTTCGGGCTCAATGAGCAGTTCTTC. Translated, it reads CASSLARGGFGLNEQFF. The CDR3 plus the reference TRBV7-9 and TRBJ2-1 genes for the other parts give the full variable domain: DTGVSQNPRHKITKRGQNVTFRCDPISEHNRLYWYRQTLGQGPEFLTYFQNEAQLEKSRLLSDRFSAERPKGSFSTLEIQRTEQGDSAMYLCASSLARGGFGLNEQFFGPGTRLTVL.